Given below is one T cell receptor beta chain in context. Its antigen remains unknown. Using immunoSEQ multiplex PCR, the repertoire was profiled, and TCRdb retains in-frame clones only, with some absent. The sample shows 160,000 or so clones, approximately 80% of them seen only once. This specimen comes from a study of cytomegalovirus exposure and HLA in healthy donors. Germline V lookup: CDR1 SGHTA, CDR2 FQGNSA. The CDR3 has 16 residues. Trimming removed 5 bases at V and 1 base at J, with 16 bases between. Findings of the study overall: CMV antigen specificity of a few CMV-associated chains was confirmed in vitro. Most TCR sequences were rare, but some public TCRs occurred in many donors. Cytomegalovirus status was reportedly diagnosed by the classifier with high specificity and sensitivity.

From the 120-subject validation cohort, which was separate from the roughly 700-subject first cohort, the donors were drawn. Material for sequencing was PBMCs. This sequence originates from a man aged 25 to 45 in good health and CMV-seropositive. The chain couples TRBV7-2 to TRBJ2-3; D is undetermined. The CDR3 sequence is CASSLTPTTRTDTQYF. The CDR3 DNA reads as TGTGCCAGCAGCCTCACTCCCACCACTCGCACAGATACGCAGTATTTT.